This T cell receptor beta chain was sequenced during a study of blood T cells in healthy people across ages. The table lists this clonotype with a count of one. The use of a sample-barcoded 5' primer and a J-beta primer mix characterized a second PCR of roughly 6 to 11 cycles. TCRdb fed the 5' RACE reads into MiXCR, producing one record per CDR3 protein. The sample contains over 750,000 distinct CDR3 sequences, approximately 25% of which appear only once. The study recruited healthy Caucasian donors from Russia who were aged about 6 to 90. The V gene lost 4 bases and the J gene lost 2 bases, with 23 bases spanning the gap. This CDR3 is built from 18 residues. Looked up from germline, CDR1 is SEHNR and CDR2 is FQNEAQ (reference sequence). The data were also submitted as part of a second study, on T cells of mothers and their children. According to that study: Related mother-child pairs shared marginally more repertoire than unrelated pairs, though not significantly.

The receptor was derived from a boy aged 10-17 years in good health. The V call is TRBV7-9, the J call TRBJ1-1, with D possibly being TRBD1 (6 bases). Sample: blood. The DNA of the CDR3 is TGTGCCAGCAGCTCGCCCCCTCTCGATACAGGGCTAAACACTGAAGCTTTCTTT. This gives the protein CASSSPPLDTGLNTEAFF.